This entry features one T cell receptor (beta chain) sequence. Its specific antigen is unknown. No much larger clone is present one base from it, and per-base qualities are unavailable. The cohort consisted of 600 or so healthy bone marrow donors. At the time of sampling, all cohort members were nominally healthy, though unrecorded immune exposures were likely present. The donor was CMV seropositive and belonged to the group of 250 to 300 seropositive cohort members. Each donor provided a peripheral blood sample, and peripheral blood mononuclear cells were used for TCR beta sequencing. Genomic DNA was extracted from the blood cell samples with the Qiagen DNeasy Blood Extraction Kit. The data are from a study of cytomegalovirus exposure and HLA in healthy donors (dated by TCRdb to the late 2010s). With regard to the full study: An earlier analysis of several hundred of the donors reported around 280 Gb of sequence data and 117 million unique TCR beta sequences obtained from about 200 million T cells. Roughly 300 gigabases of sequencing data and tens of millions of unique TCR sequences were included in an early release covering over 600 HLA-typed donors. Of the roughly 400 genotyped donors, 81% fell in the genetic ancestry cluster associated with self-reported Caucasian donors. The aim of the study was to test whether cataloging public T cell receptors could identify signatures of past pathogen exposure. The study used immunosequencing to profile the T cell repertoires of approximately 650 subjects and linked those repertoires to cytomegalovirus serostatus. Along with the roughly 710-subject first cohort, a separate validation cohort of approximately 110 different subjects was used. The study combined high-throughput TCR immunosequencing, statistical association of individual TCRs with disease status, and machine learning to predict cytomegalovirus infection status. A later analysis re-examined previously published TCR beta repertoires from several hundred donors and added high-resolution HLA genotyping to investigate patterns of TCR occurrence. In the later analysis, no new phenotypic data were used to find candidate immune exposures; instead, reliance was placed on TCR beta sequences and their occurrence across donors. An earlier analysis of 587 of the donors used high-throughput TCR beta sequencing to judge whether each TCR beta V gene segment behaved as functional or pseudogenic. Donor age, sex, ethnicity and CMV serostatus were compiled alongside the repertoire data. Genome-wide SNP genotypes for about 55% of the roughly 670 donors were used in a later genetic analysis, which treated that subset as a discovery cohort. All discovery cohort repertoires had been generated on a single sequencing platform. Class I and class II HLA loci were covered by the typing at four-digit resolution. Typing coverage varied by locus: about 629-640 donors for A, B, C, DRB1 and DQB1; roughly 500 for DQA1; over 600 for DPA1; 450 to 480 for DPB1. Roughly 5 DR-DQ haplotypes were treated as single units for association and clustering because of strong linkage in the cohort. Among 398 genotyped donors of the cohort, an average of around 240,000 unique TCR beta nucleotide sequences were sequenced per donor, roughly 20% of them non-productive.

V ends up 4 bases short and J 6 bases short, with an unmatched junction base count of 6. CDR1 SGHTS and CDR2 YDEGEE were looked up in the germline V gene. CDR3 length: 14 amino acids, cysteine to phenylalanine. The CDR3 DNA has 42 bases and is translated from base 1. The library was produced with the immunoSEQ multiplex PCR assay. The multiplex PCR relied on a mix of 60 forward primers for TCR Vbeta segments and 13 reverse primers for TCR Jbeta segments. A multiplex PCR assay on genomic DNA amplified the CDR3 region of rearranged TCR beta genes. On the Illumina HiSeq System, the amplified TCR beta libraries were sequenced as 87-base-pair reads. The original pipeline was this. Across the 670 or so repertoires, a later analysis counted 78 million or so unique TCR beta chains, roughly 11 million of which were shared by at least two donors. Raw reads were error-corrected and collapsed into unique sequences with a nearest-neighbor algorithm that merged closely related sequences to remove PCR and sequencing errors. Alignment of CDR3 sequences to IMGT reference sequences was used to assign V, D and J gene segments. For a sequence to be retained, a match of at least six nucleotides to both a V gene segment and a J gene segment was required. Rearrangements were called productive when the CDR3 lacked stop codons and stayed in frame with V and J; all others were non-productive. CDR3 was defined according to IMGT convention as the region running from the second conserved V-encoded cysteine to the conserved J-encoded phenylalanine. In an earlier analysis of more than 550 of the donors, sequences lacking an unambiguous match to a single V gene segment were excluded. An earlier analysis of a few hundred of the donors called V segments functional above 56.7% productive rearrangements and segregating when the between-donor standard deviation exceeded 5%. A statistical classification framework was developed to diagnose cytomegalovirus status using the catalog of TCR beta chain sequences. In a later analysis, V and J genes were assigned by comparing TCR nucleotide sequences against IMGT/GENE-DB human TR gene sequences. In a later analysis, CDR3 sequences and most-parsimonious VDJ recombination scenarios were assigned using the TCRdist pipeline. In a later analysis, every TCR beta chain was defined by the combination of its CDR3 amino acid sequence and its V-gene family, and reads without a unique V-gene family were dropped. As a way to deal with suspected cross-contamination and a sequencing artifact, a later analysis dropped more than 500 nucleotide sequences that were highly shared and had low generation probability. In a later analysis, a clonal expansion index for each public chain was calculated from normalized within-repertoire ranks of inferred template counts. Generation probabilities in a later analysis came from a VDJ recombination model fitted to out-of-frame rearrangements, and those results were checked against IGoR. A later analysis scored TCR-TCR, TCR-HLA and TCR-CMV co-occurrence with hypergeometric tests, applying a repertoire-size bias correction to TCR pairs. A later analysis estimated false discovery rates by permuting HLA or CMV assignments 20 times. In a later analysis, co-occurring TCRs were grouped using DBSCAN, and TCRdist sequence similarity was added for clustering within HLA-allele-positive subsets. Repertoires with fewer than 30,000 or more than 120,000 public chains, plus five repertoires with anomalous nucleotide sharing, were excluded from co-occurrence clustering. This is the immuneACCESS table as TCRdb keeps it, with only in-frame sequences that have V and J called. A part of the clones is gone; compared with another copy, unresolved V genes explain less than half, and the rest is unexplained. That table furnishes V, J and clone size, whereas the DNA furnished D and trimming. A total of around 80,000 clones appear in this sample, more than 60% of them only once. Of the sample, 5.5% to 6% falls within the top ten clones.

What the research found in general, with its limitations: Compared with the approximately 600-donor mean, donors in an Asian-associated ancestry cluster had fewer N-insertions in productive TCRs, according to a later genetic analysis. The cohort was sequenced for TCR beta chains only, and without alpha or paired-chain data the features that could be detected were limited. For the cohort, immune exposure information was limited to CMV serostatus. In a later analysis, HLA-associated TCR beta chains were found to be more clonally expanded and to have lower generation probabilities than equally common non-associated chains. Because HLA typing was missing for some donors at each locus, association tests included only the typed subset. Roughly uniform sequencing depth across donors was assumed in presence/absence analyses, although this assumption may not hold. The classifier was reported to diagnose cytomegalovirus status with high specificity and sensitivity in both the original and validation cohorts. A later genetic analysis associated a missense DCLRE1C variant with V-gene and J-gene trimming of TCR beta chains, and an independent cohort replicated the association. A few of the identified cytomegalovirus-associated TCR beta chains were confirmed in vitro to be specific for cytomegalovirus antigens. Correlated functional status among segregating V segments might reflect linkage disequilibrium, but an unknown experimental factor could not be ruled out. Because counts were too low, about 18 rarely observed V segments, including chromosome 9 orphons, were excluded from the earlier analysis of fewer than 650 of the donors. The sequencing pipeline was judged likely to have produced a cluster of highly shared sequence variants as a technical artifact. The 87-base-pair reads could not distinguish some IMGT-functional V segments, including TRBV6-2 and TRBV6-3, so those segments were excluded. A later analysis found that TCR association rates varied across HLA loci, with DRB1 alleles showing the most associated TCRs and HLA-C alleles the fewest. A total of about 150 TCR beta chains were listed by the study as associated with cytomegalovirus. In an earlier analysis of around 500 of the donors, most TCR beta V segments appeared in productive rearrangements about 87% or about 30% of the time, broadly matching IMGT annotations. A further reported finding was that TCR beta sequences accurately predicted the HLA-A and HLA-B alleles for most subjects in the first cohort. According to the authors, the approach could potentially be generalized to other disease states and immunological phenotypes. In a later analysis, most CMV-associated TCR beta chains were found to appear HLA-restricted, with HLA associations seemingly driven largely by CMV exposure. When HLA alleles, especially DR and DQ, strongly co-occurred, attributing TCR associations to individual alleles was difficult. A later analysis reported that several top co-occurrence clusters appeared linked to parvovirus B19, influenza, CMV and Epstein-Barr virus. Across donors, most TCR sequences were observed very rarely, whereas some public TCRs were present in many individuals. At a false discovery rate of 0.05, a later analysis linked under 20,000 TCR beta sequences to specific HLA alleles.

Sequenced sample: PBMCs. The rearrangement joined TRBV5-8 to TRBJ2-3; 9 central bases correspond to TRBD2. This receptor was identified in a man in his late teens or twenties in good health and CMV-seropositive. The CDR3 amino acid sequence is: CASSGAGGGDTQYF. The nucleotide sequence is given as TGTGCCAGCAGCGGAGCGGGGGGAGGTGATACGCAGTATTTT.